This T cell receptor beta chain derives from a study of radiation and T cells in renal cell carcinoma. Here immunoSEQ multiplex PCR was the method, and the copy in TCRdb shows in-frame clones only, minus some. In the table there are around 94,000 clones, approximately 86% of which are singletons. CDR1 GTSNPN and CDR2 SVGIG come from the germline V gene (reference sequence). The CDR3 is 14 amino acids. V was shortened by 0 bases and J by 2 bases, with 8 bases between the two germline ends. The sample's time point: baseline pretreatment blood. The treatment denotes: 15 Gy SBRT to primary tumor, nephrectomy 4 weeks later.

This specimen was blood, taken from a patient whose treatment included radiotherapy and nephrectomy. The chain is built from TRBV30 and TRBJ2-1; D is unresolved. This receptor was taken from a man aged 50 to 60 with renal cell carcinoma. The CDR3 here is CAWSVAATYNEQFF. In DNA, the CDR3 is TGTGCCTGGAGTGTGGCGGCGACCTACAATGAGCAGTTCTTC.